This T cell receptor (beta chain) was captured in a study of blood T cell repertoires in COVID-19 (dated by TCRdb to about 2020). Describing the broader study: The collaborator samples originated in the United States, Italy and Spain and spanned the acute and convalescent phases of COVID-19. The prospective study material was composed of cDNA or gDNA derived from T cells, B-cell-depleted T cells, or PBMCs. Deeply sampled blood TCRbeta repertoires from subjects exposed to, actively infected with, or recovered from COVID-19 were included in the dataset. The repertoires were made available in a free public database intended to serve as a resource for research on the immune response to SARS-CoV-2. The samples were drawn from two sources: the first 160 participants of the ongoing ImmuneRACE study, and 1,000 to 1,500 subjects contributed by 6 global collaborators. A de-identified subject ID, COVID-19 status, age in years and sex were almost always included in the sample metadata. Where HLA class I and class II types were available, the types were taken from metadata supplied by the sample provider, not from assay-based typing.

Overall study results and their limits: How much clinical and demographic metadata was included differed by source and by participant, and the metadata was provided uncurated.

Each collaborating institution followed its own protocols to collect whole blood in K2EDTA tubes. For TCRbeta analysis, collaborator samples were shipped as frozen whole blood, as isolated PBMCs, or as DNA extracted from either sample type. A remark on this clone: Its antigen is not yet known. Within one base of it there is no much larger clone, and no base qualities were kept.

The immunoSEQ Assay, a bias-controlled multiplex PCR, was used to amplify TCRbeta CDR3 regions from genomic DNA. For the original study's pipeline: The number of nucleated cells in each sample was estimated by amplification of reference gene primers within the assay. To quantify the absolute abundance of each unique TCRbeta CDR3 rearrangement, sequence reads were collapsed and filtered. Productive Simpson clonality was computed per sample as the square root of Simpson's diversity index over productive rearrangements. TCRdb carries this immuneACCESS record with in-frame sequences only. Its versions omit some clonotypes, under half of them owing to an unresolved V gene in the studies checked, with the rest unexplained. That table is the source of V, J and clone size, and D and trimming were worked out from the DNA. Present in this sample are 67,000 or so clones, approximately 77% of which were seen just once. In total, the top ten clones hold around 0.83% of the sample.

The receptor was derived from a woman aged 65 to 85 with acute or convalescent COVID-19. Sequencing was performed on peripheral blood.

The DNA sequence is as follows: TGTGCCAGCAGTTACTCAGAGGCCGACACTGAAGCTTTCTTT. Its product reads: CASSYSEADTEAFF. Rearrangement joined TRBV6-6 to TRBJ1-1; no D gene is confidently identified. The germline V gene (reference sequence) provides CDR1 MNHNY and CDR2 SVGAGI. The CDR3 has 14 amino acids, counting the end cysteine and phenylalanine. Left in the record is the CDR3 DNA by itself, 42 bases read in frame from the first base. V is pared back by 0 bases and J by 3 bases, with 8 bases lying between the germline termini.